Shown below are 28 T cell receptor beta chains from a single sample sequenced in a study of cytomegalovirus exposure and HLA in healthy donors. The PCR used 60 Vbeta and 13 Jbeta primers. Sequencing was performed with immunoSEQ multiplex PCR; in TCRdb, only in-frame clones are kept and a portion is missing. The table lists roughly 150,000 clones, roughly 80% of them singletons. The sequencing input was PBMCs. These TCRs come from a male donor in good health and CMV-seronegative.

The V gene is TRBV5-1, the J gene TRBJ2-2; 11 nucleotides match TRBD2. The V gene's germline CDR1 is SGHRS and CDR2 YFSETQ. The CDR3 sequence is 16 residues long. V was pared by 4 bases and J by 9 bases, with 11 bases of the junction left unmatched. CDR3 loop: CASSTGPGLAVRELFF. In DNA form, the CDR3 reads TGCGCCAGCAGCACCGGACCGGGACTAGCGGTTAGGGAGCTGTTTTTT.

This sequence joins TRBV5-4 and TRBJ2-5, with TRBD2 matching 9 bases. V dropped 0 bases and J dropped 1; count of bases not matched to a gene: 7. Germline lookup yields CDR1 SGHNT and CDR2 YYREEE (reference sequence). This CDR3 is 17 amino acids long. The CDR3 sequence: CASSLGSGGRLQETQYF. CDR3 sequence (DNA): TGTGCCAGCAGCTTGGGCAGCGGGGGGCGCCTCCAAGAGACCCAGTACTTC.

This clone was seen more than once but under ten times. The chain links TRBV21-1 to TRBJ2-1; the table assigns TRBD2, which was not confirmed against the DNA. TRBV21-1 is a listed pseudogene. This CDR3 region has 21 residues. In nucleotides, the CDR3 is TGTGCCAGCAGCAAAGCGCAAATGGTTTCCGAGCCCCCCCGGGGCTACAATGAGCAGTTCTTC. Its translation: CASSKAQMVSEPPRGYNEQFF.

V and J are TRBV5-6 and TRBJ1-2; D ambiguous. Trimming took off 3 bases at V and 3 bases at J, with 6 bases between the two ends. CDR1 and CDR2 from the germline V gene are SGHDT and YYEEEE. This CDR3 is built from 12 residues. CDR3 in amino acids: CASSSGDYGYTF. The DNA for the CDR3 is TGTGCCAGCAGCTCCGGGGACTATGGCTACACCTTC.

Comments on this clone: The same CDR3 is also encoded by other DNA sequences in this sample. This chain uses TRBV5-1 with TRBJ1-5; TRBD1 agrees at 7 bases. Trimming at V came to 3 bases and at J to 2 bases, leaving 2 bases not matched to a gene. The germline V gene encodes CDR1 SGHRS and CDR2 YFSETQ. This CDR3 has 14 residues. The CDR3 reads CASSSQGGNQPQHF. The DNA for the CDR3 is TGCGCCAGCAGCTCCCAGGGGGGCAATCAGCCCCAGCATTTT. Combining the CDR3 with reference TRBV5-1 and TRBJ1-5 gives the whole variable domain KAGVTQTPRYLIKTRGQQVTLSCSPISGHRSVSWYQQTPGQGLQFLFEYFSETQRNKGNFPGRFSGRQFSNSRSEMNVSTLELGDSALYLCASSSQGGNQPQHFGDGTRLSIL.

DNA of the CDR3: TGTGCCACCACAGGGACGGGGCAAGAGACCCAGTACTTC. It yields the protein CATTGTGQETQYF. The rearrangement joins TRBV30 to TRBJ2-5; the D gene is possibly TRBD1 (6 bases). The germline V and J ends were trimmed by 8 bases and 2 bases, with 15 bases remaining between them. This CDR3 is built from 13 residues. Germline V CDR1 and CDR2: GTSNPN, SVGIG (reference sequence).

The genes are TRBV6-1 and TRBJ2-7; 8 bases match TRBD1. The V gene's germline CDR1 is MNHNS and CDR2 SASEGT. The CDR3 has 14 amino acids. V shed 7 bases, J shed 4 bases, and the junction held 9 bases outside the gene matches. CDR3 region: CASTQRTGRYEQYF. The CDR3 nucleotides read TGTGCCAGCACCCAAAGGACAGGGAGGTACGAGCAGTACTTC.

V is TRBV11-3 and J is TRBJ2-5; perhaps TRBD2 as D (5 bases). Trimming took 3 bases from V and 7 from J, leaving 9 bases between them. The CDR3 runs 12 residues. CDR1 is SGHNT, CDR2 YENEEA, per germline. The CDR3 is CASSLGSGTQYF. CDR3 DNA: TGTGCCAGCAGCTTGGGCAGCGGGACCCAGTACTTC.

The chain recombines TRBV5-1 with TRBJ1-2; 10 nucleotides match TRBD1. Germline assignment: CDR1 SGHRS and CDR2 YFSETQ. V shed 5 bases, J shed 1 base, and the junction held 5 bases outside the gene matches. The CDR3 runs to 15 residues. For the CDR3, the DNA is TGCGCCAGCAGAGGGACAGGGGTCGTTAACTATGGCTACACCTTC. Protein: CASRGTGVVNYGYTF.

The chain is built from TRBV5-1 and TRBJ1-1; no firm D call. This CDR3 is 15 amino acids long. V lost 1 base to trimming and J lost 0 bases, with 10 bases between them. The germline gives CDR1 SGHRS, CDR2 YFSETQ. This chain's CDR3 is CASSLNTLMNTEAFF. CDR3 in DNA: TGCGCCAGCAGCTTGAATACACTAATGAACACTGAAGCTTTCTTT.

In its sample, this clone was seen a few times. The CDR3 nucleotides are TGCGCCAGCTCCCACTCGACAGGCAACCCAAATGAGCAGTTCTTC. It yields the protein CASSHSTGNPNEQFF. This chain links TRBV5-1 with TRBJ2-1; tentative D call: TRBD1 (6 bases). The CDR3 has 15 amino acids. Trimming removed 7 bases at V and 7 bases at J, with 21 bases between. Germline V lookup: CDR1 SGHRS, CDR2 YFSETQ. Full variable domain (rest looked up from reference TRBV5-1 and TRBJ2-1): KAGVTQTPRYLIKTRGQQVTLSCSPISGHRSVSWYQQTPGQGLQFLFEYFSETQRNKGNFPGRFSGRQFSNSRSEMNVSTLELGDSALYLCASSHSTGNPNEQFFGPGTRLTVL.

V and J are TRBV6-1 and TRBJ1-2, with D hard to call. The V and J ends lost 3 bases and 4 bases respectively, with 6 bases between them. The CDR3 length is 12 residues. Germline CDR1 is MNHNS and CDR2 is SASEGT. DNA of the CDR3: TGTGCCAGCAGTGATCAAATCTATGGCTACACCTTC. As protein: CASSDQIYGYTF.

The J gene is TRBJ2-7, the V gene TRBV6-6; the match to TRBD1 covers 10 bases. Germline CDR1 and CDR2: MNHNY and SVGAGI (reference sequence). V lost 6 bases and J lost 1; bases outside the gene matches: 6. The CDR3 runs 15 residues. The CDR3: CASRPGTGASYEQYF. DNA for the CDR3: TGTGCCAGCAGACCCGGGACAGGGGCATCCTACGAGCAGTACTTC.

J is TRBJ2-6 and V is TRBV5-1; TRBD2 might be the D (5 bases). The CDR3 is made up of 13 amino acids. V lost 2 bases and J 8 bases, leaving 8 bases between the germline ends. Germline V lookup: CDR1 SGHRS, CDR2 YFSETQ. This chain's CDR3 is CASSFGEPNVLTF. The CDR3 coding sequence is TGCGCCAGCAGCTTTGGGGAGCCCAACGTCCTGACTTTC.

The V gene is TRBV23-1, the J gene TRBJ2-2, with 10 bases that match TRBD1. TRBV23-1 is designated an ORF whose function remains uncertain. The CDR3 is 18 residues long. V was clipped by 6 bases and J by 6 bases; unmatched bases: 16. The CDR3 region has the DNA TGCGCCAGCAGACGGGGACAGGGGACCGTGTATGAGGCCGGGGAGCTGTTTTTT. Translation gives CASRRGQGTVYEAGELFF.

Concerning this clone: One end of the junction varies from germline; a read error may be responsible. The J gene is TRBJ2-6, the V gene TRBV5-1; possibly TRBD1 for D (5 bases). The CDR3 loop spans 17 amino acids. CDR1 and CDR2 from the germline V gene are SGHRS and YFSETQ. This CDR3 is CASSLGTASSGANGLTF. CDR3 nucleotide sequence: TGCGCCAGCAGCTTGGGAACGGCCAGCTCTGGGGCCAACGGCCTGACTTTC.

The V gene is TRBV19, the J gene TRBJ1-5, with 7 bases identical to TRBD1. CDR1 is LNHDA, CDR2 SQIVND, per germline (reference sequence). The CDR3 runs to 13 residues. Trimming cost V 4 bases and J 5 bases; bases outside gene matches: 2. The CDR3 here is CASSKDRHQPQHF. The CDR3 nucleotides read TGTGCCAGTAGTAAGGACAGGCATCAGCCCCAGCATTTT.

The chain is built from TRBV18 and TRBJ2-2, with TRBD1 as a possible D gene (6 bases). This CDR3 contains 14 residues. The germline V gene has CDR1 KGHSH and CDR2 LQKENI. The V and J ends lost 3 bases and 7 bases respectively, with 12 bases between them. Written as DNA, the CDR3 is TGTGCCAGCTCACCCATGGGACAAAGCGGGGAGCTGTTTTTT. Amino acid sequence: CASSPMGQSGELFF.

The sample holds a few counts of this clone. This rearrangement joins TRBV2 to TRBJ2-7; 10 nucleotides match TRBD1. Germline assignment: CDR1 SNHLY and CDR2 FYNNEI. The CDR3 spans 14 residues. J lost 3 bases, V lost 7 bases, and 6 bases had no gene match. The chain's CDR3 is CASTRDRGSYEQYF. The DNA of the CDR3 is TGTGCCAGCACCCGGGACAGGGGTAGCTACGAGCAGTACTTC.

This chain connects TRBV6-5 to TRBJ2-5; weak D call: TRBD1 (6 bases). The V gene's germline CDR1 is MNHEY and CDR2 SVGAGI. Trimming removed 4 bases at V and 1 base at J, with 13 bases between. This CDR3 has 15 residues. The DNA of the CDR3 is TGTGCCAGCAGTTCCCCGGGACATCCCCAAGAGACCCAGTACTTC. Translated, it gives CASSSPGHPQETQYF.

This chain connects TRBV5-6 to TRBJ1-2; no clear D. This CDR3 is 12 amino acids long. Deletions cut 2 bases from V and 7 bases from J, with 9 bases between. Per the germline V gene, CDR1 is SGHDT and CDR2 is YYEEEE. CDR3 DNA sequence: TGTGCCAGCAGCTTTGAGGGAAGTGGCTACACCTTC. This gives the protein CASSFEGSGYTF.

This clone has only a few counts. The genes are TRBV13 and TRBJ2-7; D perhaps matches TRBD1 (5 bases). Germline CDR1 and CDR2: PRHDT and FYEKMQ (reference sequence). CDR3 length: 14 residues. V was clipped by 3 bases and J by 7 bases, with 16 bases between them. The CDR3 here is CASSFQGWSGEQYF. CDR3 sequence (DNA): TGTGCCAGCAGCTTTCAAGGGTGGTCAGGGGAGCAGTACTTC.

The chain recombines TRBV10-3 with TRBJ1-5, with TRBD1 matching over 7 bases. Germline V gene sequence: CDR1 ENHRY, CDR2 SYGVKD. The CDR3 sequence is 12 residues long. Trimming took 4 bases from V and 6 from J; bases not matched to a gene: 0. CDR3 amino acids: CAISGTGQPQHF. CDR3 nucleotide sequence: TGTGCCATCAGTGGGACAGGTCAGCCCCAGCATTTT.

This sequence joins TRBV6-6 and TRBJ1-2, with 8 bases aligning to TRBD1. CDR1 and CDR2 from the germline V gene are MNHNY and SVGAGI (reference sequence). There are 14 residues in the CDR3. The V and J ends lost 5 bases and 3 bases, in that order; junction bases with no gene match: 5. The CDR3 is CASSARGLYYGYTF. Here the CDR3 DNA reads TGTGCCAGCAGTGCCAGGGGGCTTTACTATGGCTACACCTTC.

This CDR3 reads CASSPLTVKQGSPLHF. The DNA for the CDR3 is TGCGCCAGCAGTCCTTTGACAGTTAAGCAGGGTTCACCCCTCCACTTT. V gene TRBV23-1 combines with J gene TRBJ1-6, with D maybe TRBD1 (5 bases). TRBV23-1 is given ORF status, its function remaining uncertain. Trimming took 4 bases from V and 9 from J, leaving 19 bases between them. The CDR3 covers 16 residues.

The V gene is TRBV2, the J gene TRBJ1-2, with TRBD1 as a possible D gene (6 bases). V lost 6 bases and J 0 bases, leaving 14 bases between the germline ends. Per germline, CDR1 SNHLY and CDR2 FYNNEI. This CDR3 contains 15 residues. CDR3 residues: CASRLDRTANYGYTF. CDR3 nucleotide sequence: TGTGCCAGCAGACTAGACAGGACCGCTAACTATGGCTACACCTTC.

The chain links TRBV10-3 to TRBJ2-7, with 10 bases matching TRBD1. V trimming: 8 bases; J trimming: 5 bases; junction bases outside the gene matches: 12. The germline V gene has CDR1 ENHRY and CDR2 SYGVKD. The CDR3 has 15 amino acids. CDR3 nucleotide sequence: TGTGCCATCGCTCGACAGGGGGCGACGGTCCACGAGCAGTACTTC. Its protein is CAIARQGATVHEQYF.

This chain connects TRBV10-2 to TRBJ2-7; the match to TRBD1 covers 7 bases. The germline CDR1 and CDR2 sequences are WSHSY and SAAADI. V shed 5 bases, J shed 0 bases, and the junction held 4 bases outside the gene matches. This CDR3 is built from 14 residues. The CDR3 DNA sequence: TGCGCCAGCAGTTCCCGGGACAGCTCCTACGAGCAGTACTTC. Translating gives CASSSRDSSYEQYF.